Sequencing of this T cell receptor (beta chain) was carried out in a study of blood T cell repertoires in COVID-19. Germline loops: CDR1 MNHNS, CDR2 SASEGT. The length of the CDR3 is 16 residues. Trimming pared 2 bases from V and 4 bases from J, leaving 15 bases between. As handled by the study authors: How many nucleated cells were present was estimated from reference gene primer amplification. Data came from immunoSEQ multiplex PCR; TCRdb stores just in-frame clones and leaves some out. Clone size and V and J calls were adopted from that table, with D and trimming inferred from the DNA. The sample consists of 130,000 to 150,000 clones, about 87% of them appearing once.

This clonotype originated in a woman in her fifties or sixties with acute or convalescent COVID-19. This chain links TRBV6-1 with TRBJ1-3, with TRBD1 as a possible D gene (5 bases). The sequenced sample consisted of peripheral blood. CDR3 nucleotide sequence: TGTGCCAGCAGTGAACCCGGGACTCCCAAAGGAAACACCATATATTTT. Protein: CASSEPGTPKGNTIYF.